One and the same sample provided the 21 T cell receptor beta chains below, sequenced in a study of human T cells and chemical hapten exposure. As for time point: patch test 3, about 24 weeks after DPC sensitization. Indicated treatment: therapeutic diphenylcyclopropenone sensitization with weekly scalp DPC. TCRdb re-analysed the RACE reads in MiXCR, keeping a single row per CDR3 protein. The data hold around 110,000 distinct CDR3 sequences, with around 11% observed a single time. Sequencing used whole blood, obtained in connection with sensitization to the hapten diphenylcyclopropenone (DPC). These receptors all come from a woman between 45 and 60 years old with alopecia areata. Some clones in this sample may be carry-over from other donors' samples.

The genes are TRBV6-1 and TRBJ1-5; D remains ambiguous. The V gene's germline CDR1 is MNHNS and CDR2 SASEGT. V lost 4 bases and J 4 bases, leaving 17 bases between the germline ends. The CDR3 loop spans 16 amino acids. This chain's CDR3 is CASSGTRAAINQPQHF. CDR3 sequence (DNA): TGTGCCAGCAGTGGAACTCGGGCGGCGATAAATCAGCCCCAGCATTTT.

This clonotype was recorded a few times. Since the CDR3 does not end with the conserved phenylalanine or tryptophan, this likely comes from a read error. The V and J genes are TRBV19 and TRBJ1-1; D gene ambiguous. The germline gives CDR1 LNHDA, CDR2 SQIVND (reference sequence). This CDR3 has 17 amino acids. V lost 0 bases to trimming and J lost 5 bases, with 19 bases between them. CDR3 sequence (DNA): TGTGCCAGTAGTATAGACGGGGAATGTGGGCCGAGGACTGAAGCTTTCTCT. Its protein product is CASSIDGECGPRTEAFS.

This clonotype has more than one count but fewer than ten. V usage is TRBV3-1 and J usage is TRBJ2-6, with unresolved D. This CDR3 is 13 amino acids long. Trimming took 6 bases from V and 2 from J, leaving 5 bases between them. Germline V lookup: CDR1 LGHDT, CDR2 YNNKEL (reference sequence). As DNA, the CDR3 is TGTGCCAGCAGGGGCACTGGGGCCAACGTCCTGACTTTC. Protein product: CASRGTGANVLTF.

The V call is TRBV27, the J call TRBJ2-3; perhaps TRBD2 as D (6 bases). CDR1 and CDR2 (germline): MNHEY, SMNVEV (reference sequence). The V end lost 1 base, the J end lost 2 bases, and 10 bases lay between the germline ends. The CDR3 runs to 15 residues. The CDR3 nucleotides read TGTGCCAGCAGTTTATACGGGGGTTACACAGATACGCAGTATTTT. It is translated as CASSLYGGYTDTQYF.

The sample holds a few counts of this clonotype. V usage is TRBV3-1 and J usage is TRBJ1-6; D gene uncertain. Trimming pared 1 base from V and 7 bases from J, leaving 11 bases between. The CDR3 totals 15 residues. Germline V gene data show CDR1 as LGHDT and CDR2 as YNNKEL (reference sequence). CDR3 sequence (DNA): TGTGCCAGCAGCCAAGGAAGGACGGGGAATTCACCCCTCCACTTT. Its protein product is CASSQGRTGNSPLHF.

V is TRBV29-1 and J is TRBJ2-7; maybe TRBD1 (5 bases). Between the trimmed V and J ends, which lost 2 bases and 2 bases, there was a span of 7 bases. Germline V gene sequence: CDR1 SQVTM, CDR2 ANQGSEA. This CDR3 spans 12 amino acids. CDR3 sequence reads: CSVEQGPYEQYF. CDR3 nucleotide sequence: TGCAGCGTTGAACAGGGTCCCTACGAGCAGTACTTC.

The chain links TRBV27 to TRBJ2-2; no firm D call. Trimming left V 2 bases short and J 0 bases short, with 7 bases between. There are 15 residues in the CDR3. CDR1 is MNHEY, CDR2 SMNVEV, per germline (reference sequence). CDR3 sequence reads: CASSLGRANTGELFF. CDR3 nucleotide sequence: TGTGCCAGCAGTTTAGGTCGGGCGAACACCGGGGAGCTGTTTTTT.

This chain links TRBV12-3 or TRBV12-4 with TRBJ2-7, with D possibly being TRBD1 (6 bases). Between the trimmed V and J ends, which lost 5 bases and 4 bases, there was a span of 18 bases. This CDR3 is built from 15 residues. CDR3: CASSADRFPYYEQYF. CDR3 sequence (DNA): TGTGCCAGCAGTGCAGACAGGTTTCCGTATTACGAGCAGTACTTC.

The gene calls are TRBV4-3 and TRBJ2-1; maybe TRBD2 (5 bases). Germline CDR1 reads LGHNA; CDR2 reads YSLEER. V lost 0 bases and J lost 8, with 8 bases in between. The CDR3 sequence is 13 residues long. This CDR3 is CASSQDRRDEQFF. In nucleotides, the CDR3 is TGCGCCAGCAGCCAAGATCGGCGGGATGAGCAGTTCTTC.

V and J are TRBV7-2 and TRBJ1-4; D is possibly TRBD1 (5 bases). This CDR3 comprises 13 residues. V lost 5 bases and J lost 5, with 9 bases in between. Germline V gives CDR1 SGHTA, CDR2 FQGNSA. The CDR3 region is CASSPNRNEKLFF. The DNA of the CDR3 is TGTGCCAGCAGCCCGAACAGGAATGAAAAACTGTTTTTT.

The rearrangement joins TRBV7-2 to TRBJ1-5; TRBD1 matches at 7 bases. This CDR3 region has 14 residues. Germline values: CDR1 SGHTA, CDR2 FQGNSA. V lost 3 bases and J lost 7; bases outside the gene matches: 6. CDR3 DNA: TGTGCCAGCAGCTTTGGACAGGCGAGCCAGCCCCAGCATTTT. Translated: CASSFGQASQPQHF.

At least ten counts were recorded for this clonotype. V usage is TRBV7-2 and J usage is TRBJ2-7, with 7 bases aligning to TRBD2. The germline CDR1 and CDR2 sequences are SGHTA and FQGNSA. With V trimmed by 11 bases and J by 6 bases, 13 bases remained unmatched. This CDR3 comprises 13 residues. The CDR3 region has the DNA TGTGCCTCCCGGGGGAGCGGGACTGTCGAGCAGTACTTC. Translating gives CASRGSGTVEQYF.

The chain uses TRBV20-1 and TRBJ1-4; TRBD1 matches 8 bases. Trimming cost V 5 bases and J 7 bases; bases outside gene matches: 6. The CDR3 is 13 amino acids. Germline-derived CDR1 and CDR2 are DFQATT and SNEGSKA (reference sequence). The CDR3 DNA reads TGCAGTGCTCTTCGGACAGGGAGTGAAAAACTGTTTTTT. Encoded protein: CSALRTGSEKLFF.

The rearrangement uses TRBV12-3 or TRBV12-4 and TRBJ2-7, with D maybe TRBD1 (9 bases). The CDR3 covers 13 residues. V lost 6 bases, J lost 7 bases, and 16 bases lay in between. CDR3 sequence: CASRDRGLGEQYF. In DNA form, the CDR3 reads TGTGCCAGCAGGGACAGGGGACTAGGGGAGCAGTACTTC.

The chain is built from TRBV29-1 and TRBJ2-7, with D possibly matching TRBD2 (6 bases). This CDR3 has 12 residues. Germline V CDR1 and CDR2: SQVTM, ANQGSEA. V was cut by 4 bases and J by 3 bases, with 10 bases left in between. CDR3 region: CSVAGSNYEQYF. In DNA form, the CDR3 reads TGCAGCGTTGCCGGGAGCAACTACGAGCAGTACTTC.

This clonotype occurred many times. The chain carries TRBV7-7 and TRBJ2-5; tentatively, D is TRBD1 (5 bases). The ends were cut back, 8 bases at V and 0 bases at J, with 10 bases in the middle. CDR1 and CDR2 (germline): SSHAT, FNYEAQ (reference sequence). The CDR3 spans 13 residues. The CDR3 sequence: CASGKGYQETQYF. DNA of the CDR3: TGTGCCAGCGGTAAGGGGTACCAAGAGACCCAGTACTTC.

The table lists this clonotype with a few counts. The chain links TRBV29-1 to TRBJ2-1; 13 nucleotides agree with TRBD2. The V gene end was trimmed by 6 bases and the J gene end by 7 bases; junction bases not matched to a gene: 12. Per the germline V gene, CDR1 is SQVTM and CDR2 is ANQGSEA. There are 16 residues in the CDR3. CDR3 sequence reads: CSVGRTSGRFGNEQFF. The CDR3 coding sequence is TGCAGCGTCGGAAGGACTAGCGGGAGATTTGGGAATGAGCAGTTCTTC.

This clonotype was recorded many times. The chain employs TRBV6-2 or TRBV6-3 and TRBJ2-7; TRBD1 aligns across 9 bases. The CDR3 sequence is 14 residues long. V dropped 6 bases and J dropped 2; count of bases not matched to a gene: 5. In germline, CDR1 is MNHEY, CDR2 SVGEGT. DNA of the CDR3: TGTGCCAGCAGCCTGGACAGGGGCGCCTACGAGCAGTACTTC. Encoded protein: CASSLDRGAYEQYF.

The table lists this clonotype with many counts. This CDR3 is CSARLNYGDNEQFF. CDR3 in DNA: TGCAGTGCTAGATTAAACTACGGGGACAATGAGCAGTTCTTC. This sequence joins TRBV20-1 and TRBJ2-1; D might be TRBD2 (5 bases). The V gene lost 2 bases and the J gene lost 5 bases, with 13 bases spanning the gap. Germline CDR1 reads DFQATT; CDR2 reads SNEGSKA (reference sequence). The CDR3 is 14 residues long.

This rearrangement joins TRBV25-1 to TRBJ2-5; 7 bases map to TRBD2. V dropped 8 bases and J dropped 5; count of bases not matched to a gene: 11. The germline gives CDR1 MGHDK, CDR2 SYGVNS. This CDR3 has 14 residues. The CDR3 reads CASSTTSLPETQYF. CDR3 nucleotide sequence: TGTGCCAGCTCCACGACTAGCTTGCCCGAGACCCAGTACTTC.

The chain carries TRBV2 and TRBJ2-1; TRBD2 matches at 13 bases. Germline lookup yields CDR1 SNHLY and CDR2 FYNNEI. The CDR3 totals 13 residues. Losses at the gene ends were 4 bases for V and 10 bases for J; bases not matched to a gene: 1. The CDR3 DNA reads as TGTGCCAGCAGTGGGACTAGCGGGGGAGAGCAGTTCTTC. Protein: CASSGTSGGEQFF.